This paragraph covers one TCR beta chain sequence. No antigen is known for it. The sample holds no much larger clone one base away, and base qualities are not on file. Using the deep immunoSEQ assay, TCR CDR3 regions were amplified from genomic DNA by multiplex PCR. For each cell subset, the extracted genomic DNA was distributed evenly across all wells of several immunoSEQ 96-well plates, and each plate served as one replicate. For sorted subsets, each replicate PCR was loaded with 200 ng genomic DNA, equivalent to about 30,000 T cell genomes. Purified libraries were quantified with a Qubit 3.0 fluorometer, sized on a Bioanalyzer 2100, and re-quantified with the KAPA Library Quantification kit. A separate single-read 150-cycle Illumina NextSeq 550 flow cell was used to sequence each immunoSEQ 96-well plate. As for how the authors treated the data: Because only junctional sequences without quality scores were contained in the immunoSEQ output, filtering matching that applied to full-length reads could not be performed. Sequences were annotated with PyIR, a Python wrapper for IgBLAST v1.9, and V/J genes and CDR3 were assigned using IMGT germline references. Any read was removed if the V/J assignment was weak (E-value above 1e-6), the CDR3 was missing, or the read contained stop codons, out-of-frame junctions, or ambiguous translated residues. V3J clonotypes were defined by identical inferred V gene, J gene, and CDR3 amino acid sequence. The percentage overlap between two repertoires was calculated by dividing the number of shared unique clonotypes by the size of the smaller repertoire. Repertoire richness was assessed with RTK rarefaction, the Chao1 estimator, and Recon v2.1 estimates of unobserved clonotypes. Generation probabilities for all TCRbeta clonotypes obtained by the gDNA method from a handful of donors were computed using OLGA. TCRdb provides this immuneACCESS table in a form limited to in-frame rearrangements. Some clones are lacking; in checked studies, under half of them reflect an unresolved V gene, and why the rest are absent is not known. V, J and clone size are taken as reported in that table, and D and trimming were inferred from the DNA itself. The sample table contains roughly 1 million clones; only one count was recorded for about 74% of them. The ten most abundant clones make up approximately 1.5% of the sample.

The germline V gene (reference sequence) yields MNHEY for CDR1 and SMNVEV for CDR2. Here V drops 5 bases and J drops 9 bases, and the junction holds 8 bases not matched to any gene. The CDR3 runs 13 amino acids, cysteine and phenylalanine included. Solely the CDR3 DNA is kept, with 39 bases framed from the first base. The donors were healthy, HIV-negative adults who had no recently reported acute infections or vaccinations. All donors were Caucasian adults living in Nashville, Tennessee, USA. CD4+ T cells were enriched through magnetic negative selection, after which naive cells were positively selected on CD45RA and the remaining negative fraction served as the memory subset. After blood collection by leukapheresis, PBMCs were isolated using Ficoll-Histopaque density gradient centrifugation and then cryopreserved in the vapor phase of liquid nitrogen. Analytical flow cytometry was used to check the purity and quantity of each magnetically sorted T cell population. Genomic DNA was isolated from each sorted fraction and quantified by UV absorbance on a Nanodrop 2000c.

The sample belongs to a study of shared clonotypes between healthy human individuals (dated by TCRdb to 2020 to 2021). For the wider study: A couple of women and a few men aged 18 to 49 years were included in the cohort. For each donor, CD4 naive and CD4 memory were each run on three plates, CD8 naive on two plates, and CD8 memory on one plate. Blood TCR repertoires of a handful of healthy adults were deeply sequenced to estimate repertoire size and the extent of clonotype sharing between individuals. To increase sequencing depth and limit assay-specific biases, different laboratories used diverse techniques to prepare libraries and sequence TCR repertoires. Per donor, leukapheresis produced somewhere between about 0.8 and 9 billion PBMCs. Beyond this particular receptor, the publication reports: Sharing across a few donors was observed for about 5% of naive CD4, around 3.5% of naive CD8, 2% to 2.5% of memory CD4, and around 0.4% of memory CD8 clonotypes. Because the study included a small number of donors, the genetic and exposure-history diversity represented was limited. Based on pairwise subsampling, the degree of clonotype sharing among donors was expected to be affected by sequencing depth. Larger estimated clonotype richness was generally found for naive subsets than for memory subsets. Sampling was limited to blood, and TCR repertoires in tissue likely differ from TCR repertoires in blood. Clonotypes shared by all four sorted-subset donors showed higher generation probabilities than non-shared clonotypes. Incomplete sequencing was indicated by rarefaction of sorted-subset datasets, despite the large sequencing depth.

The V and J segments used are TRBV27 and TRBJ1-1, with 8 bases matching TRBD1. Sequenced material: memory CD4+ T cells sorted from blood. The cell subset or site label for this specimen denotes: CD45RA-negative fraction. The receptor's source is a man younger than 35 in good health. The CDR3 region: CASSIRTGTKAFF. The DNA sequence follows: TGTGCCAGCAGTATCAGGACAGGGACGAAAGCTTTCTTT.